This T cell receptor (beta chain) is from a study of response to subunit inactivated influenza vaccine. Notes on the study in general: Few new T cells, the authors suggested, are recruited by each seasonal influenza vaccination.

Details on this clonotype: Its antigen is not identified.

Each CDR3 protein gets one entry after TCRdb re-called the RT-PCR reads with MiXCR. In the table there are about 480,000 distinct CDR3 sequences, approximately 13% of which are singletons. Between the trimmed V and J ends, which lost 4 bases and 6 bases, there was a span of 13 bases. Germline values: CDR1 ENHRY, CDR2 SYGVKD. The CDR3 consists of 14 residues. The sequence came from a man aged 50 to 59 who received an inactivated influenza vaccine. The material was PBMCs from blood, obtained about 40 days after vaccination. This sequence joins TRBV10-3 and TRBJ2-1; D is possibly TRBD2 (6 bases). Written as DNA, the CDR3 is TGTGCCATCAGTGGGGGAGGACAACCCAATGAGCAGTTCTTC. This translates into CAISGGGQPNEQFF.